What follows is one TCR beta chain and its context. Its antigen remains unidentified. Before the COVID-19 pandemic, during about 2011-2019, CD4+ T cells were taken from unexposed donors. The cells were cultured for under 13 days before CD4+ T cells were isolated. As cell numbers allowed, unexposed-donor CD4+ T cells faced SARS-CoV-2 S/N and four cold-coronavirus spikes. The data originate from a study of CD4 T cells in relation to SARS-CoV-2 and coronaviruses. Sequenced by immunoSEQ multiplex PCR; TCRdb stores in-frame clones only, minus some. The repertoire consists of 25,000 to 30,000 clones, with around 80% occurring once and the leading ten covering 8.5% to 12%. CDR1 and CDR2 from the germline V gene are MNHEY and SVGEGT. V shed 5 bases, J shed 5 bases, and the junction held 10 bases outside the gene matches. CDR3 length: 16 residues.

This sequence originates from a human donor in good health. This chain connects TRBV6-2 or TRBV6-3 to TRBJ2-1; 9 nucleotides align to TRBD2. Material: CD4+ T cells from PBMCs, cultured in vitro. The CDR3 DNA is TGTGCCAGCAGTAGCCGGTCTAGCGGGGCGGACAATGAGCAGTTCTTC. As protein: CASSSRSSGADNEQFF.